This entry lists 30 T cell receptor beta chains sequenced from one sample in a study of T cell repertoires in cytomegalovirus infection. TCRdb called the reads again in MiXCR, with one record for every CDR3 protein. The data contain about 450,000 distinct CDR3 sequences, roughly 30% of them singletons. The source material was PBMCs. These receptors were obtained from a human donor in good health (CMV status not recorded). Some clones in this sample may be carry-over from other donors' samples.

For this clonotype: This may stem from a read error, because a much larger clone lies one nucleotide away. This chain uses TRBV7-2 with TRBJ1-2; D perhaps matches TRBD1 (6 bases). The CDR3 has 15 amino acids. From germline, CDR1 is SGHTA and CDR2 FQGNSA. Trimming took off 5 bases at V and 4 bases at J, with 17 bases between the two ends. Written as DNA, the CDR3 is TGTGCCAGCAGCCATTTGGGGGGCGCATTCTATGGCTACACCTTC. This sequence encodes CASSHLGGAFYGYTF.

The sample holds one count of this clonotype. This CDR3 reads CASSLGPAGNTEAFF. CDR3 sequence (DNA): TGCGCCAGCAGCTTGGGCCCCGCCGGGAACACTGAAGCTTTCTTT. The chain recombines TRBV5-1 with TRBJ1-1; D not resolved. With 0 bases removed from V and 1 base from J, the gap between germline ends came to 10 bases. The length of the CDR3 is 15 residues. Germline CDR1 SGHRS, CDR2 YFSETQ.

CDR3 bases: TGTGCCAGTAGTAACCCCCCCAGGGAGCAGGGGGGCGGGGAGCTGTTTTTT. Its translation is CASSNPPREQGGGELFF. This chain uses TRBV19 with TRBJ2-2, with TRBD1 as a possible D gene (7 bases). Germline CDR1 is LNHDA and CDR2 is SQIVND (reference sequence). The CDR3 has 17 residues. V was clipped by 4 bases and J by 7 bases, with 22 bases between them.

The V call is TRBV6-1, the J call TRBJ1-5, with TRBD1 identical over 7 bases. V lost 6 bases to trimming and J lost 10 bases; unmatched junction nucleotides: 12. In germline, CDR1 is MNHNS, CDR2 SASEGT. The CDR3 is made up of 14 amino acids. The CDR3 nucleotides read TGTGCCAGCAGGGAGAGTCAGGGGGTTCATCCCCAGCATTTT. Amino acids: CASRESQGVHPQHF.

The CDR3 DNA sequence: TGTGCCAGCAGTTCACATCATGTAAGGGGTTTTAGCGCGCAGTACTTC. Translating it yields CASSSHHVRGFSAQYF. The V and J genes are TRBV2 and TRBJ2-7; either TRBD1 or TRBD2 may supply D (5 bases each). V was cut by 5 bases and J by 9 bases, with 26 bases left in between. This CDR3 spans 16 amino acids. Germline lookup yields CDR1 SNHLY and CDR2 FYNNEI.

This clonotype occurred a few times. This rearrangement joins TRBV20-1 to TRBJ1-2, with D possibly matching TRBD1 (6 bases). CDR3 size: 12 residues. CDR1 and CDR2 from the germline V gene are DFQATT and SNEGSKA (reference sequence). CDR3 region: CRPRGPNYGYTF. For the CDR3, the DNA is TGCAGGCCCCGGGGGCCTAACTATGGCTACACCTTC.

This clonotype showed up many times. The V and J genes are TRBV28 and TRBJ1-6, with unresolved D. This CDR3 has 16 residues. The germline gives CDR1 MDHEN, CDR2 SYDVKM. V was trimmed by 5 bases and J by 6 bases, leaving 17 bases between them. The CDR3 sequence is CASSPLKFAGNSPLHF. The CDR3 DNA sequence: TGTGCCAGCAGTCCCCTAAAATTCGCCGGTAATTCACCCCTCCACTTT.

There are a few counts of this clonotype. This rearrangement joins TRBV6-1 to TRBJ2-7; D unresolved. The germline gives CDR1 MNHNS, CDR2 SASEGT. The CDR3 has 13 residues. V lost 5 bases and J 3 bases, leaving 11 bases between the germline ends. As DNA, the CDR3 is TGTGCCAGCAGTTTCAACAGTTTCTACGAGCAGTACTTC. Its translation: CASSFNSFYEQYF.

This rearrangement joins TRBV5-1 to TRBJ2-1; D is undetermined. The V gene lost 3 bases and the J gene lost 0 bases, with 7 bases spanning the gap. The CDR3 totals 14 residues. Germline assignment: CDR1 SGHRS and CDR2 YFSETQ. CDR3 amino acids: CASSYRSSYNEQFF. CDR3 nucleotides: TGCGCCAGCAGCTACCGTAGCTCCTACAATGAGCAGTTCTTC.

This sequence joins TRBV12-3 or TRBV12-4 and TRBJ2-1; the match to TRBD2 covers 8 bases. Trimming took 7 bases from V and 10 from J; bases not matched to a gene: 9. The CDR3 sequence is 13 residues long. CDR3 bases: TGTGCCAGCAACTCCGGGGGGGGTCGGGAGCAGTTCTTC. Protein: CASNSGGGREQFF.

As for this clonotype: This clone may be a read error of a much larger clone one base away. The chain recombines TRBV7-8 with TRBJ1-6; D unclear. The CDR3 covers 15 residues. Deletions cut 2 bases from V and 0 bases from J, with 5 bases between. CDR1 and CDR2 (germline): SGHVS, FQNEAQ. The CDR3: CASSLNGSYNSPLHF. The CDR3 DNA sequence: TGTGCCAGCAGCTTAAACGGCTCCTATAATTCACCCCTCCACTTT.

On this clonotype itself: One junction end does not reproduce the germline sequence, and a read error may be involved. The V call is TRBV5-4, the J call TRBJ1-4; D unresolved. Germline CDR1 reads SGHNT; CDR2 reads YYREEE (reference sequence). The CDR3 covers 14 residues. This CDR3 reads CASSFWATNEKLYF. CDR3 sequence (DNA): TGTGCCAGCAGCTTCTGGGCGACTAATGAAAAACTGTATTTT.

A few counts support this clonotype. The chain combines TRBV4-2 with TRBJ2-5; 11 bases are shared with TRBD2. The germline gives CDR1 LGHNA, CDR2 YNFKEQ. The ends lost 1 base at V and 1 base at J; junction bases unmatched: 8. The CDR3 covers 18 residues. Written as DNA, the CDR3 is TGTGCCAGCAGCCAAGCCCCGACCGGGACTAGCGGCCAAGAGACCCAGTACTTC. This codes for CASSQAPTGTSGQETQYF.

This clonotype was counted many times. CDR3 DNA: TGTGCCAGCAGCTTCCACAGGGCTAACACTGAAGCTTTCTTT. It encodes CASSFHRANTEAFF. The chain combines TRBV7-9 with TRBJ1-1, with a tentative D call TRBD1 (6 bases). The germline CDR1 and CDR2 sequences are SEHNR and FQNEAQ (reference sequence). V lost 3 bases, J lost 2 bases, and 10 bases lay in between. The CDR3 sequence is 14 residues long.

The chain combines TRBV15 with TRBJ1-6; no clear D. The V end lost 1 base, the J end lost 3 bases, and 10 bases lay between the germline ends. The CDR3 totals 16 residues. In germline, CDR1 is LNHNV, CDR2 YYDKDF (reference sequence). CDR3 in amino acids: CATSRGLAIYNSPLHF. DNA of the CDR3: TGTGCCACCAGCAGAGGACTGGCCATCTATAATTCACCCCTCCACTTT.

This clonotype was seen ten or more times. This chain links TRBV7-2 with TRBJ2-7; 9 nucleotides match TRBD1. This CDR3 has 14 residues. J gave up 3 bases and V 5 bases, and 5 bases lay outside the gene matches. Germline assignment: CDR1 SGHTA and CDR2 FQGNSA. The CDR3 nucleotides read TGTGCCAGCAGCCCCCAGACAGGGGGCTACGAGCAGTACTTC. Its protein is CASSPQTGGYEQYF.

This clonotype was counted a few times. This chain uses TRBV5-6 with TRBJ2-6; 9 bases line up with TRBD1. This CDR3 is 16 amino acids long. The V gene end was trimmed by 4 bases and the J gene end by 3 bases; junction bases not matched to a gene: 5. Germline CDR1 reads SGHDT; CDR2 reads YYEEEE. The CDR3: CASSPGTGIGANVLTF. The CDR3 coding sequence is TGTGCCAGCAGCCCCGGGACAGGGATTGGGGCCAACGTCCTGACTTTC. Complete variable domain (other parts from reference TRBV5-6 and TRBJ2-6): DAGVTQSPTHLIKTRGQQVTLRCSPKSGHDTVSWYQQALGQGPQFIFQYYEEEERQRGNFPDRFSGHQFPNYSSELNVNALLLGDSALYLCASSPGTGIGANVLTFGAGSRLTVL.

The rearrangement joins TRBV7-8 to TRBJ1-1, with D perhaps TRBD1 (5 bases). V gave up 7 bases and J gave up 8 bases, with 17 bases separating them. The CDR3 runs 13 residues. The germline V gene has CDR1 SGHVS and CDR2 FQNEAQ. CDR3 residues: CASILDMGTEAFF. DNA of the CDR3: TGTGCCAGCATCTTGGACATGGGAACGGAAGCTTTCTTT.

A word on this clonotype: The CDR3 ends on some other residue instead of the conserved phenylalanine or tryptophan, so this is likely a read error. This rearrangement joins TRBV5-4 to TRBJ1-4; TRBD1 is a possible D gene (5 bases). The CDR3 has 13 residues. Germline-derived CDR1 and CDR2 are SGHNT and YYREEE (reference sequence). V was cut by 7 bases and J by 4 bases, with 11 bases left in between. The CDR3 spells CASHGRDNEKLFL. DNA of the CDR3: TGTGCCAGCCACGGCAGGGATAATGAAAAACTGTTTCTT.

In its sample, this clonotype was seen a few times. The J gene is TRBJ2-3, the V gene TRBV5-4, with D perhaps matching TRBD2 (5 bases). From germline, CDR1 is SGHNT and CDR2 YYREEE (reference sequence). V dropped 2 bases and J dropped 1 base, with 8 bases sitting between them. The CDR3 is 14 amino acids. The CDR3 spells CASSFNGGTDTQYF. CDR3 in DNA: TGTGCCAGCAGCTTTAACGGGGGCACAGATACGCAGTATTTT.

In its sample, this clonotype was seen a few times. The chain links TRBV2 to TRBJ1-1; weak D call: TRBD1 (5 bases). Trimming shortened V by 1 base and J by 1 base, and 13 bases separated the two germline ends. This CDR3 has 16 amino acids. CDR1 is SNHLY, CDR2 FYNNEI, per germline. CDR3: CASSEVEPTGNTEAFF. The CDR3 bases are TGTGCCAGCAGTGAAGTCGAGCCCACAGGGAACACTGAAGCTTTCTTT.

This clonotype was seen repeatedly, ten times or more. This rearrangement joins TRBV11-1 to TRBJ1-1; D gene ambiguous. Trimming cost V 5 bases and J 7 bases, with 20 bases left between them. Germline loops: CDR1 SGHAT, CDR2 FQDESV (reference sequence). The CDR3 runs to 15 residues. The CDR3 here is CASSHPRASKDEAFF. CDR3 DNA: TGTGCCAGCAGCCACCCCCGGGCCTCGAAAGATGAAGCTTTCTTT.

The CDR3 sequence: CASSFKGYPIQETQYF. The DNA of the CDR3 is TGTGCCAGCAGCTTTAAGGGCTATCCGATCCAAGAGACCCAGTACTTC. The chain combines TRBV11-2 with TRBJ2-5, with no clear D. Germline assignment: CDR1 SGHAT and CDR2 FQNNGV. The germline V and J ends were trimmed by 3 bases and 1 base, with 15 bases remaining between them. The CDR3 has 16 amino acids.

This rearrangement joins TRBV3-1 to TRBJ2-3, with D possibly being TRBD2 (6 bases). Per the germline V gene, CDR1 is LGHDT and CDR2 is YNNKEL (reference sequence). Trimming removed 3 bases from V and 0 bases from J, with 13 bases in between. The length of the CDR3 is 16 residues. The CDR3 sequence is CASSHRRGASTDTQYF. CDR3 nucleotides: TGTGCCAGCAGCCATAGGCGGGGAGCTAGCACAGATACGCAGTATTTT.

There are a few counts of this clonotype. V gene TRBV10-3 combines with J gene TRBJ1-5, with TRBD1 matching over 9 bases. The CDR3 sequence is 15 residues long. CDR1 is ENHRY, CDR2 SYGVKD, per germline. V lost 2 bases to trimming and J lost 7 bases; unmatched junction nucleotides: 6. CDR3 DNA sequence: TGTGCCATCAGTGAGGGGGGGACAGGGTGGCAGCCCCAGCATTTT. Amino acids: CAISEGGTGWQPQHF.

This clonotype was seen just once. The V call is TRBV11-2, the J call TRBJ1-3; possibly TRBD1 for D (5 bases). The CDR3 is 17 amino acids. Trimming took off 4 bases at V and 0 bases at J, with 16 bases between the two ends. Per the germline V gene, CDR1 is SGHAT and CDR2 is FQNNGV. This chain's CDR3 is CASSSTFLGTSGNTIYF. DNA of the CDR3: TGTGCCAGCAGCTCTACTTTCCTTGGGACCTCTGGAAACACCATATATTTT.

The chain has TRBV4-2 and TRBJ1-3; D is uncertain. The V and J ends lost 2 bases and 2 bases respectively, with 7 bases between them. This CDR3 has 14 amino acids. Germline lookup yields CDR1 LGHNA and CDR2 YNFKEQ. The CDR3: CASSQHFTGNTIYF. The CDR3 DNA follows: TGTGCCAGCAGCCAACATTTCACTGGAAACACCATATATTTT.

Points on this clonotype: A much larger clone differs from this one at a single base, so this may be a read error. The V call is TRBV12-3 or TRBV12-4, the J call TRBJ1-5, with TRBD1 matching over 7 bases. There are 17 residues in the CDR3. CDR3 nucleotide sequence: TGTGCCAGCATTTTAGGGGGTCGGGGACAGAGCAATCAGCCCCAGCATTTT. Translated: CASILGGRGQSNQPQHF.

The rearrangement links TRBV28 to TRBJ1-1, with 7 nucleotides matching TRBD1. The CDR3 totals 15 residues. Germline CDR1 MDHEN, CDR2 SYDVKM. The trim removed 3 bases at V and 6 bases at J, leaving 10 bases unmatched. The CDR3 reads CASSLPPTGAPEAFF. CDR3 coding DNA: TGTGCCAGCAGTTTGCCACCAACAGGGGCCCCTGAAGCTTTCTTT.

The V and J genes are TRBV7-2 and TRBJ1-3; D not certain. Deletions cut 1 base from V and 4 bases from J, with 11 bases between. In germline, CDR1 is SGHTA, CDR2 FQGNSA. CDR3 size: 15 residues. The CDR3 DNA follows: TGTGCCAGCAGCTTAGGGGGTCAGGTCGGAAACACCATATATTTT. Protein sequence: CASSLGGQVGNTIYF.